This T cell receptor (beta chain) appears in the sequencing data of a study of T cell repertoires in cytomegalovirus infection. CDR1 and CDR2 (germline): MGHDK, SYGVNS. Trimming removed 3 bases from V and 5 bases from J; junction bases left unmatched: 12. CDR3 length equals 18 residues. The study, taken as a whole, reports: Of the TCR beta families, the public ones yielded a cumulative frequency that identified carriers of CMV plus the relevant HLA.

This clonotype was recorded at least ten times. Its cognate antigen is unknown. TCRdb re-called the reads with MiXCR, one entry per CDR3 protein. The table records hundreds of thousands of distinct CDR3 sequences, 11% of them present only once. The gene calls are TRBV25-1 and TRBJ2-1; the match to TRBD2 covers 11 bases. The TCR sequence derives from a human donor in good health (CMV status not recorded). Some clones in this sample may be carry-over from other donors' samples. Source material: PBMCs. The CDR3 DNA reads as TGTGCCAGCAGTGAGCCTAAGGGGACTAGCGGATGGGACAATGAGCAGTTCTTC. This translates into CASSEPKGTSGWDNEQFF.